Listed below are T cell receptor beta chains from one sample, sequenced in a study of control samples from healthy donors and cancer patients. Sequencing was performed with immunoSEQ multiplex PCR; in TCRdb, only in-frame clones are kept and a portion is missing. The table shows 150,000 or so clones, with 91% occurring only once. The sample was blood. These receptors were taken from a man aged 18-30 years in good health. Each CDR3 is given with its conserved first and last residue. A D gene is named only where the DNA matches it firmly. The size field is filled for only some rows; it gives once, few, many or a size class.

D gene	J gene	clone size	V gene	CDR3 protein	CDR3 DNA
.	TRBJ1-4	.	TRBV7-9	CASSLWVAATNEKLFF	TGTGCCAGCAGCTTATGGGTCGCCGCGACTAATGAAAAACTGTTTTTT
.	TRBJ2-7	.	TRBV9	CASSVNQARNPYEQYF	TGTGCCAGCAGCGTTAACCAGGCCCGAAACCCCTACGAGCAGTACTTC
TRBD1	TRBJ1-2	once	TRBV9	CASSPWTGGSYGYTF	TGTGCCAGCAGCCCATGGACAGGGGGTTCCTATGGCTACACCTTC
TRBD1	TRBJ1-2	.	TRBV7-2	CASSSMNRAGTGNYGYTF	TGTGCCAGCAGTTCTATGAATCGCGCCGGGACAGGGAACTATGGCTACACCTTC
.	TRBJ1-2	.	TRBV27	CASSLMGGYTF	TGTGCCAGCAGTTTAATGGGAGGCTACACCTTC
.	TRBJ1-2	once	TRBV28	CASSQGAGNYGYTF	TGTGCCAGCAGTCAAGGGGCAGGGAACTATGGCTACACCTTC
.	TRBJ2-5	.	TRBV7-9	CASRESGLQETQYF	TGTGCCAGCAGAGAATCAGGGCTCCAAGAGACCCAGTACTTC
TRBD1	TRBJ2-5	.	TRBV9	CASSVDRVGQETQYF	TGTGCCAGCAGCGTCGACAGGGTTGGCCAAGAGACCCAGTACTTC
.	TRBJ2-7	.	TRBV6-5	CASSYGRGRTYEQYF	TGTGCCAGCAGTTACGGTAGGGGACGGACCTACGAGCAGTACTTC
.	TRBJ2-7	.	TRBV19	CASSIGWTYEQYF	TGTGCCAGTAGTATCGGGTGGACCTACGAGCAGTACTTC
TRBD1	TRBJ1-2	.	TRBV7-8	CASSYYIPRDRASMNYGYTF	TGTGCCAGCAGCTACTATATTCCCCGGGACAGGGCCAGTATGAACTATGGCTACACCTTC
.	TRBJ2-1	.	TRBV13	CASSLVYYEQFF	TGTGCCAGCAGCTTAGTGTATTACGAGCAGTTCTTC
.	TRBJ1-3	.	TRBV7-9	CASSITGDIGNTIYF	TGTGCCAGCAGCATTACAGGAGACATTGGAAACACCATATATTTT
.	TRBJ2-1	.	TRBV14	CASSQDLGSGEFF	TGTGCCAGCAGCCAAGACCTAGGGTCGGGGGAGTTCTTC
TRBD1	TRBJ1-3	.	TRBV19	CASSTGQGNSGNTIYF	TGTGCCAGTAGTACGGGACAGGGGAACTCTGGAAACACCATATATTTT
.	TRBJ2-5	.	TRBV5-1	CASRASREGQETQYF	TGCGCCAGCAGGGCGAGTAGGGAAGGCCAGGAGACCCAGTACTTC
.	TRBJ1-3	.	TRBV25-1	CASSETGSSGNTIYF	TGTGCCAGCAGTGAAACAGGGTCCTCTGGAAACACCATATATTTT
.	TRBJ1-2	.	TRBV30	CAWTGTNYGYTF	TGTGCCTGGACAGGGACTAACTATGGCTACACCTTC
TRBD1	TRBJ2-7	.	TRBV2	CAIRTGGVYEQYF	TGTGCCATCCGGACAGGGGGCGTTTACGAGCAGTACTTC
.	TRBJ1-1	.	TRBV2	CASKRKDINTEAFF	TGTGCCAGCAAAAGAAAAGACATTAACACTGAAGCTTTCTTT
.	TRBJ1-3	.	TRBV18	CASSINLATGNTIYF	TGTGCCAGCTCAATAAATCTGGCGACTGGAAACACCATATATTTT
.	TRBJ2-7	.	TRBV19	CASSISPGNEQYF	TGTGCCAGTAGTATTTCTCCAGGGAACGAGCAGTACTTC
.	TRBJ2-2	.	TRBV5-1	CASSSSGQNTGELFF	TGCGCCAGCAGCTCGTCGGGACAGAACACCGGGGAGCTGTTTTTT
.	TRBJ2-3	.	TRBV20-1	CSARAPDTQYF	TGCAGTGCTAGAGCGCCAGATACGCAGTATTTT
.	TRBJ2-3	.	TRBV6-1	CASSDDPADPDTQYF	TGTGCCAGCAGTGACGACCCCGCCGACCCAGATACGCAGTATTTT
.	TRBJ1-1	.	TRBV11-1	CASSLALHRDTEAFF	TGTGCCAGCAGCTTAGCGCTTCACAGGGACACTGAAGCTTTCTTT
TRBD1	TRBJ1-6	.	TRBV7-2	CASSSPTGSPYNSPLHF	TGTGCCAGCAGCTCCCCGACAGGGTCCCCCTATAATTCACCCCTCCACTTT
.	TRBJ1-5	.	TRBV7-2	CASSLDLNQPQHF	TGTGCCAGCAGCTTAGATCTCAATCAGCCCCAGCATTTT
.	TRBJ1-1	.	TRBV5-4	CASSLASYSPNTEAFF	TGTGCCAGCAGCTTGGCTTCTTATAGTCCGAACACTGAAGCTTTCTTT
.	TRBJ1-4	.	TRBV29-1	CSVGATNEKLFF	TGCAGCGTTGGAGCAACTAATGAAAAACTGTTTTTT
.	TRBJ1-2	.	TRBV7-9	CASSLGRGGSYGYTF	TGTGCCAGCAGCTTAGGCAGGGGCGGTTCCTATGGCTACACCTTC